This T cell receptor (beta chain) appears in the sequencing data of a study of identical twins (dated by TCRdb to about 2016). Regarding the research as a whole: To test whether fetal clonotypes persist, the study used deep sequencing on TCR alpha and beta repertoires from monozygotic twins, unrelated adults of various ages, and cord blood. To rule out contamination, the twin experiments were replicated at different times with different library preparation protocols. Overall results and qualifications from the work: Because the same donors could not be followed over many years, the conclusions depended on cross-sectional statistical analysis. Recombination models systematically underestimated out-of-frame TCR alpha sharing in monozygotic twins but agreed with sharing between unrelated individuals. Compared with coincidental sharing between unrelated individuals, out-of-frame TCR alpha sequences shared between twins showed an excess of sequences with low generation probability. Excess twin sharing in beta out-of-frame sequences was weaker because fewer shared sequences lowered the signal-to-noise ratio. Fewer insertions were carried by abundant cord blood beta clonotypes; a weaker similar trend was observed in young adult naive repertoires, while no such trend was observed in memory repertoires. Invariant T cells such as MAIT and iNKT could partly confound zero-insertion analyses, although diverse VJ usage argued against such confounding for most clonotypes.

The library was made by 5' RACE. TCRdb records Illumina HiSeq 2000 as the sequencer. A universal primer binding site was added through template switching, and the final cDNA carried a unique molecular identifier so that TCR cDNA molecules could be counted accurately. Specific primers in the conserved constant-segment region were used to synthesize first-strand cDNA for TCR alpha and beta chains. To control for contamination, each cDNA library was double barcoded with a SMART-Mk sample barcode plus Illumina barcodes. TruSeq adapter sequences, together with Illumina sample barcodes, were added in two successive PCR steps. The Illumina HiSeq platform was used with custom primers to sequence TCR alpha and beta cDNA libraries. Regarding the original processing steps: MiGEC was used to process raw reads and extract unique molecular identifiers, and MiXCR was used to find CDR3 positions. Recombination models were inferred per individual with the repgenHMM and IGoR tools using an EM algorithm. Shared clonotype analysis was performed with the tcR package in R, normalizing sharing by the product of cloneset sizes. To study raw recombination without the effects of thymic and clonal selection, out-of-frame nonproductive sequences were analyzed. In TCRdb, the public reads were trimmed at Q25 with fastp and aligned with MiXCR, with productive beta chains retained. For every CDR3 protein sequence, its rows merge into one entry that carries the most common genes and DNA. TCRdb, not the original authors, processed these V and J calls. For this sample the table gives hundreds of thousands of distinct CDR3 sequences, of which about 7% were detected only once. In total, the top ten clones hold roughly 3.4% of the sample.

From cysteine to phenylalanine, the CDR3 is 15 amino acids long. Of the read, only the CDR3 DNA is kept; its 45 bases are in frame from base 1. From a lookup of the germline V gene, CDR1 and CDR2 are SGHRS and YFSETQ. For this chain, trimming is 3 bases at the V end and 6 bases at the J end, and the number of junction bases without a gene match is 9. Every donor in the study was a healthy Caucasian. Three pairs of female monozygotic twins, all aged about 18 to 30 years, were included in the twin cohort. Using Miltenyi CD45RO+ enrichment and human naive T-cell isolation kits, memory (CD45RO+) and naive T cells were isolated from PBMC. This clonotype was detected only a few times. There is no known antigen for this receptor. No base-level quality is on record; no much larger clone is a single base apart. This same sample was also taken into another study, of yellow fever vaccine responses in identical twins. According to the second study: According to the authors, the vaccine-induced T cell response in identical twins seemed to be partly convergent and partly specific to each individual. In the study, vaccine-responding T cell clones were precisely tracked in identical twins.

The sequence is built from TRBV5-1 and TRBJ2-1; 7 bases in between match TRBD2. Material: memory (CD45RO+) T cells sorted from blood. The sample's cell subset or site label, decoded: CD45RO+ enriched T cells. The source is a woman under 30 in good health. The DNA reads TGCGCCAGCAGCTCTAGCGGCAGCGGGCCCAATGAGCAGTTCTTC. Its coded protein is CASSSSGSGPNEQFF. Outside the CDR3, residues come from the reference TRBV5-1 and TRBJ2-1 proteins, so the full variable domain is: KAGVTQTPRYLIKTRGQQVTLSCSPISGHRSVSWYQQTPGQGLQFLFEYFSETQRNKGNFPGRFSGRQFSNSRSEMNVSTLELGDSALYLCASSSSGSGPNEQFFGPGTRLTVL.